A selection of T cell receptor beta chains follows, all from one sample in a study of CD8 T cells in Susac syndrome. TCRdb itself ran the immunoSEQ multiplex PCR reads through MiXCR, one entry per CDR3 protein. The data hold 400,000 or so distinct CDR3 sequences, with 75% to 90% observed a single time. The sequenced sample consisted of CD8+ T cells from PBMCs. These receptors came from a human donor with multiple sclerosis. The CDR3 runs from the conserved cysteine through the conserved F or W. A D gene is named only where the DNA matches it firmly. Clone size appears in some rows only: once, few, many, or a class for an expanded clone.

CASSQEVIQETQYF,TGTGCCAGCAGCCAAGAAGTCATTCAAGAGACCCAGTACTTC,TRBJ2-5,-,TRBV3-1,few
CASSRLLADQETQYF,TGTGCCAGCAGTCGTCTGCTAGCGGATCAAGAGACCCAGTACTTC,TRBJ2-5,TRBD2,TRBV28,-
CASSDDLVGRDTGELFF,TGTGCCAGCAGCGACGATTTGGTGGGGCGCGACACCGGGGAGCTGTTTTTT,TRBJ2-2,-,TRBV5-8,-
CATWDRDQPQHF,TGTGCCACTTGGGACAGAGATCAGCCCCAGCATTTT,TRBJ1-5,TRBD1,TRBV28,-
CASSLGGIDGYTF,TGTGCCAGCAGCTTGGGGGGCATAGATGGCTACACCTTC,TRBJ1-2,-,TRBV5-6,-
CASSERNDGNQPQHF,TGTGCCAGCAGCGAGCGGAATGATGGCAATCAGCCCCAGCATTTT,TRBJ1-5,-,TRBV6-2/TRBV6-3,-
CASSQDFDSAYGYTF,TGTGCCAGCAGCCAAGATTTCGACAGTGCCTATGGCTACACCTTC,TRBJ1-2,-,TRBV3-1,-
CASSQEYNEQFF,TGTGCCAGCAGCCAAGAGTACAATGAGCAGTTCTTC,TRBJ2-1,-,TRBV4-1,few
CASSLASGSIDEQFF,TGTGCCAGCAGTTTAGCTAGCGGGAGTATCGATGAGCAGTTCTTC,TRBJ2-1,TRBD2,TRBV27,-
CASLHRTSGVSTDTQYF,TGTGCCAGCCTACATCGGACTAGCGGGGTGAGCACAGATACGCAGTATTTT,TRBJ2-3,TRBD2,TRBV2,-
CAWDLGHVEQFF,TGTGCCTGGGATCTCGGGCACGTTGAGCAGTTCTTC,TRBJ2-1,-,TRBV30,-
CASSLGIDTQYF,TGTGCCAGCAGCTTGGGTATAGATACGCAGTATTTT,TRBJ2-3,-,TRBV5-4,-
CASINTNHTDTQYF,TGCGCCAGCATAAACACGAATCACACAGATACGCAGTATTTT,TRBJ2-3,-,TRBV10-2,-
CATNPRGAGADTQYF,TGTGCCACCAACCCACGGGGGGCGGGTGCAGATACGCAGTATTTT,TRBJ2-3,-,TRBV10-3,once
CASSHQPTRYGYTF,TGCGCCAGCAGCCATCAACCTACCCGGTATGGCTACACCTTC,TRBJ1-2,-,TRBV4-1,-
CASSLFGETQYF,TGTGCCAGCAGCTTATTTGGAGAGACCCAGTACTTC,TRBJ2-5,-,TRBV7-9,-
CASSRRTGGPDTEAFF,TGTGCCAGCAGTCGAAGGACAGGGGGCCCGGACACTGAAGCTTTCTTT,TRBJ1-1,TRBD1,TRBV28,once
CASVTAGELFF,TGTGCCAGTGTTACGGCCGGGGAGCTGTTTTTT,TRBJ2-2,-,TRBV19,-
CASSFAGGYAEAFF,TGTGCCAGCAGTTTCGCTGGGGGGTACGCTGAAGCTTTCTTT,TRBJ1-1,-,TRBV6-5,-
CASSLDLGGYEQYF,TGTGCCAGCAGCTTAGATCTGGGCGGATACGAGCAGTACTTC,TRBJ2-7,-,TRBV7-6,-
CASSYWTHVSYEQYF,TGTGCCAGCAGTTATTGGACACACGTTTCCTACGAGCAGTACTTC,TRBJ2-7,-,TRBV6-2/TRBV6-3,-
CASSFPGGSTDTQYF,TGTGCCAGCAGCTTTCCGGGGGGTAGCACAGATACGCAGTATTTT,TRBJ2-3,TRBD2,TRBV13,-
CASSPSLESNEQFF,TGTGCCAGTAGTCCTTCGTTAGAGTCCAATGAGCAGTTCTTC,TRBJ2-1,-,TRBV19,-
CASSDWSSYNEQFF,TGTGCCAGCAGTGACTGGAGCTCCTACAATGAGCAGTTCTTC,TRBJ2-1,-,TRBV6-5,few
CASSLSVRGAGGELFF,TGTGCCAGCAGTTTATCGGTCCGGGGGGCGGGCGGGGAGCTGTTTTTT,TRBJ2-2,-,TRBV27,-
CASSQEVGAEAFF,TGCGCCAGCAGCCAAGAGGTGGGGGCTGAAGCTTTCTTT,TRBJ1-1,-,TRBV4-1,-
CASSLWDGNTEAFF,TGTGCCAGCAGTCTCTGGGACGGGAACACTGAAGCTTTCTTT,TRBJ1-1,-,TRBV27,-
CSARDLAGTGHNEQFF,TGCAGTGCTAGAGATCTTGCGGGGACAGGACACAATGAGCAGTTCTTC,TRBJ2-1,TRBD1,TRBV20-1,-
CASSVPAGTGIPHEQYF,TGTGCCAGCAGTGTCCCCGCTGGGACAGGGATTCCCCACGAGCAGTACTTC,TRBJ2-7,TRBD1,TRBV2,-
CAWSVGDTEAFF,TGTGCCTGGAGTGTCGGAGACACTGAAGCTTTCTTT,TRBJ1-1,-,TRBV30,-
CSARGQGGLHYGYTF,TGCAGTGCTAGAGGACAGGGGGGGTTGCACTATGGCTACACCTTC,TRBJ1-2,TRBD1,TRBV20-1,-
CASSLQTPITTGELFF,TGTGCCAGCAGTCTACAGACCCCTATAACCACCGGGGAGCTGTTTTTT,TRBJ2-2,-,TRBV27,-
CASSYSGGNYEQYF,TGTGCCAGCAGTTATAGCGGGGGGAACTACGAGCAGTACTTC,TRBJ2-7,TRBD2,TRBV6-1,-
CASSPLPPGQPQHF,TGTGCCAGCTCCCCGCTTCCCCCGGGACAGCCCCAGCATTTT,TRBJ1-5,-,TRBV7-6,few
CASSLGGTLDEQYF,TGCGCCAGCAGCCTCGGGGGAACCCTCGACGAGCAGTACTTC,TRBJ2-7,-,TRBV5-1,-
CASSWTGDYGYTF,TGTGCCAGCAGTTGGACAGGCGATTATGGCTACACCTTC,TRBJ1-2,TRBD1,TRBV27,-
CASSSVAGVVETQYF,TGTGCCAGCAGTTCCGTAGCGGGAGTGGTCGAGACCCAGTACTTC,TRBJ2-5,TRBD2,TRBV6-5,few